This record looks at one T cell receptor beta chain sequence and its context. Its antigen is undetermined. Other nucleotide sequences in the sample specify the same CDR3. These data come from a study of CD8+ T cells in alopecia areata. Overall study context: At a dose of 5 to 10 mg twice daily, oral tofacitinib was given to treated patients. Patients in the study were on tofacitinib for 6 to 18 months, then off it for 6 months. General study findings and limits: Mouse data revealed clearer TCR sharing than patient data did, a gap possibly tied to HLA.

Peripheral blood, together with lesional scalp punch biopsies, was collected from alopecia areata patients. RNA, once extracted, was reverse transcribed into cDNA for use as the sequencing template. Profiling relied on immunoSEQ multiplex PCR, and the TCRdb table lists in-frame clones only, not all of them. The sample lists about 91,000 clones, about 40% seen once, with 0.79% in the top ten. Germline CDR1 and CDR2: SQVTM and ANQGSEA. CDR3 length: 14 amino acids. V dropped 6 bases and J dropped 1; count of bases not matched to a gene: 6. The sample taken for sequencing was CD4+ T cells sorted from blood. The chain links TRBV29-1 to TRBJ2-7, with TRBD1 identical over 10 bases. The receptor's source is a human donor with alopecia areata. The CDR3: CSVERQGASYEQYF. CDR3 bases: TGCAGCGTCGAGAGACAGGGGGCGTCCTACGAGCAGTACTTC.